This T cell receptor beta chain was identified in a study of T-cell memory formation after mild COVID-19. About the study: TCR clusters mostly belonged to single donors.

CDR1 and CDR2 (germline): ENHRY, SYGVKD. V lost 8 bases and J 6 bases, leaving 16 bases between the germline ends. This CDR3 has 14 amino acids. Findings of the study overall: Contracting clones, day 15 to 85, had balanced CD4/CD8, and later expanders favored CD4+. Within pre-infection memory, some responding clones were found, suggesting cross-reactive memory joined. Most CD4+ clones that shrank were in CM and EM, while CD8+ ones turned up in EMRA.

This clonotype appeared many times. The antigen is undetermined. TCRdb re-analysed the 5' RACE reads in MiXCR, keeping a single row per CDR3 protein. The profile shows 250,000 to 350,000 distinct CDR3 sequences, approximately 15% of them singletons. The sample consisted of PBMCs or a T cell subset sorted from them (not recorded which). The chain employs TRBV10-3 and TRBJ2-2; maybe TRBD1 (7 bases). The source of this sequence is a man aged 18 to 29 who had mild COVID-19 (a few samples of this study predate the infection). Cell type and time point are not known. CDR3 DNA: TGTGCCATCGGGGGGACAGAAAGGCCCGGGGAGCTGTTTTTT. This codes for CAIGGTERPGELFF.